This T cell receptor (beta chain) was captured by sequencing in a study of CD8+CD57+ T cells in acquired aplastic anemia. Overall study context: DNA from sorted CD4+ and CD8+ cells averaged about 3.2 ug. Study results and caveats: Sharing between patients and controls was observed for 25 to 30 CD8+ CDR3 sequences. Patients and healthy controls showed no significant CD8+ Simpson's diversity difference.

On this clonotype itself: The antigen is unknown.

An expansion of CD8+CD57+ cells by flow cytometry had been shown in patients chosen for sequencing. With no exception, the patients had severe acquired aplastic anemia. Looked up from germline, CDR1 is LNHDA and CDR2 is SQIVND (reference sequence). V lost 5 bases and J lost 2, with 6 bases in between. This CDR3 region has 12 residues. TCR beta VDJ and CDR3 profiles were obtained from a genomic DNA template. TCRdb itself ran the reads through MiXCR, one entry per CDR3 protein. The data contain approximately 300,000 distinct CDR3 sequences, 45% to 65% of them singletons. This clonotype originated in a human donor with aplastic anemia. The sequenced sample was sorted CD4+, CD8+, or CD8+CD57+ T cells (not recorded which) from PBMCs. V gene TRBV19 combines with J gene TRBJ1-1; no firm D call. CDR3 DNA: TGTGCCAGTAGTTTCGCAAACACTGAAGCTTTCTTT. Translation: CASSFANTEAFF.